The rows below give T cell receptor beta chains drawn from one sample of a study of neurological immune-mediated disorders. TCRdb recomputed calls from the 5' RACE reads with MiXCR, one row per CDR3 protein. This sample has about 50,000 distinct CDR3 sequences; 16% occur once, and the top ten carry 4% to 4.5%. Specimen: PBMCs. Receptor source: a man in his 60s in good health. CDR3s include the opening cysteine and the closing phenylalanine or tryptophan. Each record gives: CDR3 protein, V gene, D gene. A D gene is named only where the DNA matches it firmly.

CDR3aa: CATQPGALRGYTF
v_gene: TRBV12-3/TRBV12-4
d_gene: NA

CDR3aa: CASSRIDRELFF
v_gene: TRBV3-1
d_gene: NA

CDR3aa: CASSPQGGGTYEQYF
v_gene: TRBV7-2
d_gene: NA

CDR3aa: CASSLGTSWDEQFF
v_gene: TRBV5-1
d_gene: TRBD2

CDR3aa: CASSLTGSGTGELFF
v_gene: TRBV5-1
d_gene: NA

CDR3aa: CASSQNPGRAWETQYF
v_gene: TRBV7-2
d_gene: NA

CDR3aa: CASSLMGALEQYF
v_gene: TRBV7-2
d_gene: NA

CDR3aa: CAISPGTGAGEEQFF
v_gene: TRBV10-3
d_gene: TRBD1

CDR3aa: CAITGTADYNEQFF
v_gene: TRBV5-6
d_gene: TRBD1

CDR3aa: CSARPGTPGTYEQYF
v_gene: TRBV20-1
d_gene: NA

CDR3aa: CSALGGAHHNEQFF
v_gene: TRBV20-1
d_gene: NA

CDR3aa: CASSFWQGQYYSNQPQHF
v_gene: TRBV5-6
d_gene: NA

CDR3aa: CSAVGAPNQPQHF
v_gene: TRBV20-1
d_gene: NA

CDR3aa: CSVQTRTGPGAKNIQYF
v_gene: TRBV29-1
d_gene: TRBD1

CDR3aa: CASSWTGGRGETQYF
v_gene: TRBV5-1
d_gene: TRBD1

CDR3aa: CASTRASGRAGRDEQFF
v_gene: TRBV6-5
d_gene: TRBD2

CDR3aa: CAWSNGNQPQHF
v_gene: TRBV30
d_gene: NA

CDR3aa: CAISESTPRGHTNEQFF
v_gene: TRBV10-3
d_gene: TRBD1

CDR3aa: CASSQYSSGRNTGELFF
v_gene: TRBV3-1
d_gene: TRBD2

CDR3aa: CASRWDSGSVGEQFF
v_gene: TRBV11-2
d_gene: TRBD2

CDR3aa: CASSSTGTGNQPQHF
v_gene: TRBV5-1
d_gene: TRBD1

CDR3aa: CASSLVGNDADTQYF
v_gene: TRBV9
d_gene: NA

CDR3aa: CACYHTGETQYF
v_gene: TRBV30
d_gene: NA

CDR3aa: CASRLTGDHSPLHF
v_gene: TRBV27
d_gene: TRBD1

CDR3aa: CASSFLAGEERETQYF
v_gene: TRBV28
d_gene: TRBD2

CDR3aa: CSTRVRNIQYF
v_gene: TRBV29-1
d_gene: NA

CDR3aa: CASSEISGSSYEQYF
v_gene: TRBV25-1
d_gene: TRBD2

CDR3aa: CASSLRQGINYGYTF
v_gene: TRBV5-6
d_gene: NA

CDR3aa: CSARVEADFSGANVLTF
v_gene: TRBV20-1
d_gene: NA

CDR3aa: CASSYRDSSGRSDNEQFF
v_gene: TRBV6-2/TRBV6-3
d_gene: TRBD2

CDR3aa: CASSLAGGLNEQFF
v_gene: TRBV7-6
d_gene: TRBD1

CDR3aa: CASSEYRARTQYF
v_gene: TRBV12-3/TRBV12-4
d_gene: NA

CDR3aa: CASSLAGVNAWEQYF
v_gene: TRBV5-6
d_gene: NA

CDR3aa: CASSFRAGDYNEQFF
v_gene: TRBV27
d_gene: NA

CDR3aa: CASSAVVRGTEAFF
v_gene: TRBV5-1
d_gene: NA

CDR3aa: CAIRAGQGVSYNEQFF
v_gene: TRBV10-3
d_gene: TRBD1

CDR3aa: CASSANAVGNEQYF
v_gene: TRBV7-2
d_gene: NA

CDR3aa: CASSYGLAGRRVDTQYF
v_gene: TRBV6-6
d_gene: TRBD2

CDR3aa: CAISEVLVGSRSYEQYF
v_gene: TRBV10-3
d_gene: NA

CDR3aa: CASSLGLAGVHDQYF
v_gene: TRBV7-2
d_gene: TRBD2

CDR3aa: CASSLSGRARSYEQYF
v_gene: TRBV27
d_gene: TRBD2

CDR3aa: CASSIGLGFTDTQYF
v_gene: TRBV7-2
d_gene: TRBD2

CDR3aa: CASSWGREGETQYF
v_gene: TRBV5-5
d_gene: TRBD2

CDR3aa: CASSPSDRTNEKLFF
v_gene: TRBV5-1
d_gene: NA

CDR3aa: CASSLAGGGYNEQFF
v_gene: TRBV12-3/TRBV12-4
d_gene: TRBD2

CDR3aa: CASSTLRTGAPNTEAFF
v_gene: TRBV28
d_gene: TRBD1

CDR3aa: CASSLGPQGVNTDTQYF
v_gene: TRBV5-1
d_gene: NA

CDR3aa: CASRSLRGDGNEQFF
v_gene: TRBV7-6
d_gene: TRBD2

CDR3aa: CASSLGGFSYNEQFF
v_gene: TRBV3-1
d_gene: NA

CDR3aa: CASSLGNIAGDRYNEQFF
v_gene: TRBV5-1
d_gene: TRBD2

CDR3aa: CSASPPIRGRNTEAFF
v_gene: TRBV20-1
d_gene: NA

CDR3aa: CASSLVLAGANTGELFF
v_gene: TRBV5-4
d_gene: TRBD2